This TCR beta chain was identified during a study of radiation and T cells in renal cell carcinoma. Whole-study context: Nephrectomy followed 15 Gy stereotactic body radiation by 4 weeks.

This CDR3 contains 17 residues. CDR1 SGHNT and CDR2 YENEEA come from the germline V gene. The J segment lost 1 base and the V segment lost 3 bases, leaving 7 bases of the junction unmatched. Study-level results: Top tumor clonotypes rose in blood 2 weeks post-radiation, then contracted. Without pretreatment biopsies, baseline tumor clonotype presence was undetermined.

On this clone: Its antigen remains unknown.

Profiled with immunoSEQ multiplex PCR; TCRdb holds only in-frame clones, not every one. Counted here are around 94,000 clones, 65% to 90% occurring once; the ten biggest clones make up 7.5% to 8.5%. Time point reported: baseline pretreatment blood. Noted treatment: 15 Gy SBRT to primary tumor, nephrectomy 4 weeks later. The patient's renal cell carcinoma had clear cell pathology. This chain uses TRBV11-3 with TRBJ2-3; 10 bases align to TRBD2. This receptor was identified in a man aged 50-60 years with renal cell carcinoma. The sample consisted of blood, taken from a patient whose treatment included radiotherapy and nephrectomy. The CDR3 loop reads CASSLGFTSGGTDTQYF. DNA of the CDR3: TGTGCCAGCAGCTTGGGATTTACTAGCGGGGGCACAGATACGCAGTATTTT.